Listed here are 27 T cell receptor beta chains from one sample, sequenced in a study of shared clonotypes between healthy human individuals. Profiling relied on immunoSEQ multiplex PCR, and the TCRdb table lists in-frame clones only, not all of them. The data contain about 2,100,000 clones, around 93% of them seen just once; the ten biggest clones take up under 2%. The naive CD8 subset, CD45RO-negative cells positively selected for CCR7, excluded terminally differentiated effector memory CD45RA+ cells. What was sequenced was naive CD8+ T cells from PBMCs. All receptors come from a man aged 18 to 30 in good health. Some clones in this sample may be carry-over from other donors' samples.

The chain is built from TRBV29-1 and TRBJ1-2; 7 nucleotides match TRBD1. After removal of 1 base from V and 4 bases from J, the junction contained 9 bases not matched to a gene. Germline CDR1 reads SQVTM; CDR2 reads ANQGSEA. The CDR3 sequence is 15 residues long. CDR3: CSVEARQGTGYGYTF. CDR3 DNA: TGCAGCGTTGAAGCCCGACAGGGTACGGGCTATGGCTACACCTTC.

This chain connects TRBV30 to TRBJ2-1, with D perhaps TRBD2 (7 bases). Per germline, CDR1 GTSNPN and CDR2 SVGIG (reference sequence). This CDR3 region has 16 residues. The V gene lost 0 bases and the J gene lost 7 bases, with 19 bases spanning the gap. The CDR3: CAWSVQGEGEQNEQFF. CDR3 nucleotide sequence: TGTGCCTGGAGTGTACAAGGGGAGGGGGAGCAGAATGAGCAGTTCTTC.

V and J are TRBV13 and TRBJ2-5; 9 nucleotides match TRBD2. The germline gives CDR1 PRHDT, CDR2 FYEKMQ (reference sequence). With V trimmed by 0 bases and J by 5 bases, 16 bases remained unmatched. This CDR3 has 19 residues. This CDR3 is CASSLGLSAGGPVTETQYF. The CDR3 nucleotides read TGTGCCAGCAGCTTAGGCTTATCGGCGGGAGGGCCGGTGACGGAGACCCAGTACTTC.

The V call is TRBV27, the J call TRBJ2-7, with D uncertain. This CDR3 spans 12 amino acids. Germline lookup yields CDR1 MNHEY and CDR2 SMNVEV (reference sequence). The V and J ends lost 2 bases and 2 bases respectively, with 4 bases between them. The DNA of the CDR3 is TGTGCCAGCAGTTTAGGGACCTACGAGCAGTACTTC. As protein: CASSLGTYEQYF.

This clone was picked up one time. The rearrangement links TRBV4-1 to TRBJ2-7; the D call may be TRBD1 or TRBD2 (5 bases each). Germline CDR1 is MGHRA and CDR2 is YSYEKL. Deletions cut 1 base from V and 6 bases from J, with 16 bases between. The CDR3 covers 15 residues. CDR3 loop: CASSQGDGTRSEQYF. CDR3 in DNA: TGCGCCAGCAGCCAAGGGGACGGGACGCGGTCCGAGCAGTACTTC.

DNA for the CDR3: TGTGCCAGTAGTATTCGCCGTGGACAGGGGATCACAGATACGCAGTATTTT. Translated, it gives CASSIRRGQGITDTQYF. The chain has TRBV19 and TRBJ2-3; 9 positions agree with TRBD1. CDR3 length equals 17 residues. Germline V CDR1 and CDR2: LNHDA, SQIVND (reference sequence). The V and J ends lost 3 bases and 2 bases, in that order; junction bases with no gene match: 9. Variable domain in full (rest from reference TRBV19 and TRBJ2-3): DGGITQSPKYLFRKEGQNVTLSCEQNLNHDAMYWYRQDPGQGLRLIYYSQIVNDFQKGDIAEGYSVSREKKESFPLTVTSAQKNPTAFYLCASSIRRGQGITDTQYFGPGTRLTVL.

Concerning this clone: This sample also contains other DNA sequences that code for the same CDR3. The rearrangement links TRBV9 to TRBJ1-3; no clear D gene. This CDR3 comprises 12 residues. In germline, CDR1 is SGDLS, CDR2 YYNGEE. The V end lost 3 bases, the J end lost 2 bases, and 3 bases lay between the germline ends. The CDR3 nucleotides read TGTGCCAGCAGCGCGCCTGGAAACACCATATATTTT. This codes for CASSAPGNTIYF.

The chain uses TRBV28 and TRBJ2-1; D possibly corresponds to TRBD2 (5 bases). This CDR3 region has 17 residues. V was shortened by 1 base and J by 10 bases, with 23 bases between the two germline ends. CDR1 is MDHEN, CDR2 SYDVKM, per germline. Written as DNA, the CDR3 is TGTGCCAGCAGTTTATACCCTCGACTATCGGCTTCTCAAGAGCAGTTCTTC. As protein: CASSLYPRLSASQEQFF.

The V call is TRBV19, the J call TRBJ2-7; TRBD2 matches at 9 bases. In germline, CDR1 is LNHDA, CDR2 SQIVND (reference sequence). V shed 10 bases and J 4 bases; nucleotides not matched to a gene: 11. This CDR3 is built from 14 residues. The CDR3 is CATSLTSGGYEQYF. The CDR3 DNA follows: TGTGCCACCAGCTTGACTAGCGGTGGGTACGAGCAGTACTTC.

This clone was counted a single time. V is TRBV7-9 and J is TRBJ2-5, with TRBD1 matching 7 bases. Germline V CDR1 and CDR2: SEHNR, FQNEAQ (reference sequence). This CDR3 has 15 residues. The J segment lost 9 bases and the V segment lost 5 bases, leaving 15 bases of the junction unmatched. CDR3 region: CASSQGEATFMAQYF. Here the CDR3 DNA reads TGTGCCAGCAGCCAGGGGGAAGCCACCTTTATGGCCCAGTACTTC.

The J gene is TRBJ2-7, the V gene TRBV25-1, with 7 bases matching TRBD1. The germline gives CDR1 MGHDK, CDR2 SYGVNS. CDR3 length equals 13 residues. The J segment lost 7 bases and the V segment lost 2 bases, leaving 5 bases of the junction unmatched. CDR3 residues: CASSENRGEEQYF. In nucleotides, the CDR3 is TGTGCCAGCAGTGAAAACAGGGGCGAGGAGCAGTACTTC.

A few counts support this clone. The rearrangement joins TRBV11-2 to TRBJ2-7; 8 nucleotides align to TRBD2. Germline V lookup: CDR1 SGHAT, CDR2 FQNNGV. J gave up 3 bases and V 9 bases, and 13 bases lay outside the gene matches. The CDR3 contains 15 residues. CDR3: CASDWAGGPNYEQYF. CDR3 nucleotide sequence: TGTGCCAGTGACTGGGCGGGAGGACCAAACTACGAGCAGTACTTC. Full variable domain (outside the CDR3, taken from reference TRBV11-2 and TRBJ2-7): EAGVAQSPRYKIIEKRQSVAFWCNPISGHATLYWYQQILGQGPKLLIQFQNNGVVDDSQLPKDRFSAERLKGVDSTLKIQPAKLEDSAVYLCASDWAGGPNYEQYFGPGTRLTVT.

DNA of the CDR3: TGTGCCAGCCGGACAGGACGGGAGAACACTGAAGCTTTCTTT. Translating gives CASRTGRENTEAFF. The chain joins TRBV19 to TRBJ1-1, with 7 bases lining up with TRBD1. The ends lost 9 bases at V and 1 base at J; junction bases unmatched: 8. Germline assignment: CDR1 LNHDA and CDR2 SQIVND (reference sequence). The CDR3 consists of 14 residues.

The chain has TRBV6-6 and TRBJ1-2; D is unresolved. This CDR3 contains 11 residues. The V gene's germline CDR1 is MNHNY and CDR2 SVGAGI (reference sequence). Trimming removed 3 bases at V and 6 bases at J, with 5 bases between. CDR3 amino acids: CASSYSDGYTF. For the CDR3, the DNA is TGTGCCAGCAGTTATTCGGATGGCTACACCTTC.

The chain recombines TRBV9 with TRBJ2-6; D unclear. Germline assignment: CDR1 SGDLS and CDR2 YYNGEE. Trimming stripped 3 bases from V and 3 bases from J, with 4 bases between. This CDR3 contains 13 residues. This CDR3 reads CASSGGGANVLTF. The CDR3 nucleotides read TGTGCCAGCAGCGGAGGTGGGGCCAACGTCCTGACTTTC. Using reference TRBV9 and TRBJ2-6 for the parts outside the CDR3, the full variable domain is DSGVTQTPKHLITATGQRVTLRCSPRSGDLSVYWYQQSLDQGLQFLIQYYNGEERAKGNILERFSAQQFPDLHSELNLSSLELGDSALYFCASSGGGANVLTFGAGSRLTVL.

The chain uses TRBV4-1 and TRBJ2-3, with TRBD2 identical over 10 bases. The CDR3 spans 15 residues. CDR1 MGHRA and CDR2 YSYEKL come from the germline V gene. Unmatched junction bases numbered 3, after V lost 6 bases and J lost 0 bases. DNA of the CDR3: TGCGCCAGCAGACCTAGCGGGAGAAGCACAGATACGCAGTATTTT. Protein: CASRPSGRSTDTQYF.

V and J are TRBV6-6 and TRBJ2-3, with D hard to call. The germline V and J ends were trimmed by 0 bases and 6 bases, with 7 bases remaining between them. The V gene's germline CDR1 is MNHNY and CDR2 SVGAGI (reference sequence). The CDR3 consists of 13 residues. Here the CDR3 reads CASSYSTLDTQYF. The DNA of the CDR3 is TGTGCCAGCAGTTACTCGACACTCGATACGCAGTATTTT.

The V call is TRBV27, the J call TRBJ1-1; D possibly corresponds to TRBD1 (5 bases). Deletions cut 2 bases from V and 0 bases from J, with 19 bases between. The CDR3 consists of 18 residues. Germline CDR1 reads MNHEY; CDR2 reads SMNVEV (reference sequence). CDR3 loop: CASSLGHPGLPMNTEAFF. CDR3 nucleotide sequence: TGTGCCAGCAGTTTAGGGCACCCGGGACTTCCAATGAACACTGAAGCTTTCTTT.

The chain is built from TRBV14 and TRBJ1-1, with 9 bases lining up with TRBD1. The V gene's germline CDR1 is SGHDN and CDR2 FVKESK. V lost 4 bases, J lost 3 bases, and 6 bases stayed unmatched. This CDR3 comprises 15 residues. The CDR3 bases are TGTGCCAGCAGCCCGCTGACAGGGGGGGACACTGAAGCTTTCTTT. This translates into CASSPLTGGDTEAFF.

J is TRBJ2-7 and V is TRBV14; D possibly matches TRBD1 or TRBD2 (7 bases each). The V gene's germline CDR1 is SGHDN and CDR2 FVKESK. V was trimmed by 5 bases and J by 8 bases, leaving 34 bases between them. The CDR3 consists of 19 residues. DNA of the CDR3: TGTGCCAGCAGCTGCCCCATTTTCCCGCCGACACCAGGGGGAGGGAAGCAGTACTTC. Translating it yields CASSCPIFPPTPGGGKQYF.

The CDR3 is CASSFNGGPYNEQFF. The CDR3 DNA is TGTGCCAGCAGCTTCAACGGGGGACCCTACAATGAGCAGTTCTTC. This chain connects TRBV7-3 to TRBJ2-1; the D gene is possibly TRBD2 (6 bases). This CDR3 region has 15 residues. V shed 3 bases and J shed 2 bases, with 11 bases lying between them. Per germline, CDR1 SGHTA and CDR2 FQGTGA.

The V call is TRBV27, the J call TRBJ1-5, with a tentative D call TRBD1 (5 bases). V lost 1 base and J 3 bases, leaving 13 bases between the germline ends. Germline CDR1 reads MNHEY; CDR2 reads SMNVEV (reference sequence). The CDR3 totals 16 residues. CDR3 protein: CASSLLATRANQPQHF. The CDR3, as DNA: TGTGCCAGCAGTTTATTGGCTACCAGGGCCAATCAGCCCCAGCATTTT.

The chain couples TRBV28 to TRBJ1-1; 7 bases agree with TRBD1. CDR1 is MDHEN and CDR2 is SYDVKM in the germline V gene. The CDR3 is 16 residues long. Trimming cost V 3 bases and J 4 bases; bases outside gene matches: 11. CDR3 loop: CASSLRGGAGGTEAFF. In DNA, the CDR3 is TGTGCCAGCAGTTTGAGAGGGGGCGCGGGGGGCACTGAAGCTTTCTTT.

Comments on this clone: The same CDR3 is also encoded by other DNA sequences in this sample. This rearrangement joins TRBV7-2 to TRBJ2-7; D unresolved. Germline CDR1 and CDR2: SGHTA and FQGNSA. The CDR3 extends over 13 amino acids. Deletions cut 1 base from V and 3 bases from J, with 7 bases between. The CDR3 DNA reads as TGTGCCAGCAGCTTAGGGGTACGCTACGAGCAGTACTTC. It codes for CASSLGVRYEQYF.

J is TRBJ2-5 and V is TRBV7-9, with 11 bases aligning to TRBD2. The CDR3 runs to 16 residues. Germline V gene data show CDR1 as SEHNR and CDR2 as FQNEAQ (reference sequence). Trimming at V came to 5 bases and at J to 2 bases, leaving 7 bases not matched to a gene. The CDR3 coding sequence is TGTGCCAGCAGCCCACCGGGACTAGCGGTTCAAGAGACCCAGTACTTC. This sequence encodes CASSPPGLAVQETQYF.

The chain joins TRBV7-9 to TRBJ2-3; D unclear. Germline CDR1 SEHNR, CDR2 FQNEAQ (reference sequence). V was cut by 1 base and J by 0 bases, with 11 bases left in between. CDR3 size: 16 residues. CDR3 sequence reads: CASSLGATPSTDTQYF. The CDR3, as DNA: TGTGCCAGCAGCTTAGGGGCCACACCTAGCACAGATACGCAGTATTTT.

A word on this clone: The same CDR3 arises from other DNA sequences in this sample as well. CDR3 in amino acids: CASSLDRRNEQFF. CDR3 coding DNA: TGTGCCAGCAGCTTAGACAGGAGAAATGAGCAGTTCTTC. The chain has TRBV7-9 and TRBJ2-1, with D maybe TRBD1 (5 bases). Between the trimmed V and J ends, which lost 1 base and 7 bases, there was a span of 8 bases. The germline CDR1 and CDR2 sequences are SEHNR and FQNEAQ (reference sequence). The CDR3 runs 13 residues.